One T cell receptor (beta chain) is described in this entry. TCRdb keeps only in-frame clones here, not all; method: immunoSEQ multiplex PCR. The sample includes around 250,000 clones, around 85% of them seen just once. The length of the CDR3 is 16 residues. CDR1 and CDR2 from the germline V gene are SGHAT and FQNNGV. V was pared by 6 bases and J by 4 bases, with 9 bases of the junction left unmatched. The data belong to a study of blood T cell repertoires in COVID-19. This sequence originates from a man aged 45-65 years with active or convalescent COVID-19. The sequenced sample consisted of peripheral blood. The chain is built from TRBV11-2 and TRBJ2-2; 9 bases are shared with TRBD2. The CDR3 coding sequence is TGTGCCAGCAGACGCGGGAGGGCCCGTAGCACCGGGGAGCTGTTTTTT. Amino acids: CASRRGRARSTGELFF.